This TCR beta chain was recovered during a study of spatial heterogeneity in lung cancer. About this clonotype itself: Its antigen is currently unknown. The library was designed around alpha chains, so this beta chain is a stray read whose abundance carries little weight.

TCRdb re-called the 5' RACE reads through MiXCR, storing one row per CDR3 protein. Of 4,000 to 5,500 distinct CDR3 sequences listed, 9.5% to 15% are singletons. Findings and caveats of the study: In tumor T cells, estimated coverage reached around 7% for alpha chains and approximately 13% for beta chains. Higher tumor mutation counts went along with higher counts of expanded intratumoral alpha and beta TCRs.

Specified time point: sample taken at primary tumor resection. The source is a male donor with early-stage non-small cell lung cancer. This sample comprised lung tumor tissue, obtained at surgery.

The CDR3 nucleotides read TGTGCCATCAGTGATCCGGGGCAGGCTAACTATGGCTACACCTTC. It is translated as CAISDPGQANYGYTF. V and J are TRBV10-3 and TRBJ1-2; TRBD1 might be the D (5 bases). Trimming left V 3 bases short and J 0 bases short, with 11 bases between. CDR1 is ENHRY, CDR2 SYGVKD, per germline. The CDR3 runs 15 residues.